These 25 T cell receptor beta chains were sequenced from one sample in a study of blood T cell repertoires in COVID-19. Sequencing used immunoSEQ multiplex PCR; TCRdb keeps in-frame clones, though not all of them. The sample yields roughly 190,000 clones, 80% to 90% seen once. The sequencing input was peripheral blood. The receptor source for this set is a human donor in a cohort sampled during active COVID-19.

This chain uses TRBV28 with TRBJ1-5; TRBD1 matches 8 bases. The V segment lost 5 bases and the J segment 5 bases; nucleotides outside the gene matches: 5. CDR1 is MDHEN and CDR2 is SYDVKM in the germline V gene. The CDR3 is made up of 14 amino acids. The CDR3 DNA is TGTGCCAGCAGTCCTGCAGGGGGCTATCAGCCCCAGCATTTT. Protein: CASSPAGGYQPQHF.

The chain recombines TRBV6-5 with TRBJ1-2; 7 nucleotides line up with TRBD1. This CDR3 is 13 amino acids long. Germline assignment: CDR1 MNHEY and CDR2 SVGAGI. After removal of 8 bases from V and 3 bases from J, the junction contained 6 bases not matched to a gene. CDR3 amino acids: CASGKGQHYGYTF. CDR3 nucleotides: TGTGCCAGCGGGAAGGGACAGCACTATGGCTACACCTTC.

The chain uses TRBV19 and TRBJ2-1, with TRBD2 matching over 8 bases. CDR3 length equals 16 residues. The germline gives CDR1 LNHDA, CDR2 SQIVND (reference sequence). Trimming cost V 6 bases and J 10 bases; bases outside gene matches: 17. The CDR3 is CASSPGSSGNLREQFF. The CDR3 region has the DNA TGTGCCAGTAGCCCCGGTAGTAGCGGGAATCTTAGAGAGCAGTTCTTC.

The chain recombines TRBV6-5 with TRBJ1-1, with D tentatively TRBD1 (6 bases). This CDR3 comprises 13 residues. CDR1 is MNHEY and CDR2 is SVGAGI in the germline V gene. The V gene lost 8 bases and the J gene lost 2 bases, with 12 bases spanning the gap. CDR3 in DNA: TGTGCCAGCGAGGCAGGGGTCAACACTGAAGCTTTCTTT. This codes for CASEAGVNTEAFF.

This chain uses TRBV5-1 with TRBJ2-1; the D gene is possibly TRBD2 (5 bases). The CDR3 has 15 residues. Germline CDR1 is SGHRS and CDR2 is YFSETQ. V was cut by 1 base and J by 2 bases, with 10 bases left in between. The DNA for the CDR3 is TGCGCCAGCAGCTTGTCAGGAGGTGCCTACAATGAGCAGTTCTTC. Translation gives CASSLSGGAYNEQFF.

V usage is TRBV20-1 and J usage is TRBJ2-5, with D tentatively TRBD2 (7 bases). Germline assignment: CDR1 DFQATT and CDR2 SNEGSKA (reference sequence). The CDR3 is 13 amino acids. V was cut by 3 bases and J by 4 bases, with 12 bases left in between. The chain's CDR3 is CSASLAGAETQYF. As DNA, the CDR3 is TGCAGTGCTAGTTTGGCGGGGGCAGAGACCCAGTACTTC.

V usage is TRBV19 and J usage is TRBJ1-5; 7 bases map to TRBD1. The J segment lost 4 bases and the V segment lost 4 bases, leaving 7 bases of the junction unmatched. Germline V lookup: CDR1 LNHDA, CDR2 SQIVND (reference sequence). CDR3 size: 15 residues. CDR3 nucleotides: TGTGCCAGTAGTACTCACAGGGGAGCGAATCAGCCCCAGCATTTT. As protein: CASSTHRGANQPQHF.

The CDR3 loop reads CASGRDSQETQYF. In DNA form, the CDR3 reads TGTGCTAGTGGTCGGGACAGCCAAGAGACCCAGTACTTC. The chain has TRBV12-5 and TRBJ2-5; 7 bases match TRBD1. Trimming at V came to 5 bases and at J to 1 base, leaving 1 base not matched to a gene. CDR3 length equals 13 residues. Germline CDR1 reads LGHNT; CDR2 reads FRNRAP. The full variable domain, in which reference TRBV12-5 and TRBJ2-5 provide the parts outside the CDR3, is DARVTQTPRHKVTEMGQEVTMRCQPILGHNTVFWYRQTMMQGLELLAYFRNRAPLDDSGMPKDRFSAEMPDATLATLKIQPSEPRDSAVYFCASGRDSQETQYFGPGTRLLVL.

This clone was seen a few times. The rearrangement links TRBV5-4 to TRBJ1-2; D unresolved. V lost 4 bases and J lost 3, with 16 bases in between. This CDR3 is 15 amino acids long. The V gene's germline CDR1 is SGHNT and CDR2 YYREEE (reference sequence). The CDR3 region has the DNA TGTGCCAGCAGCCTAGACCCGACTGGATACTATGGCTACACCTTC. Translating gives CASSLDPTGYYGYTF.

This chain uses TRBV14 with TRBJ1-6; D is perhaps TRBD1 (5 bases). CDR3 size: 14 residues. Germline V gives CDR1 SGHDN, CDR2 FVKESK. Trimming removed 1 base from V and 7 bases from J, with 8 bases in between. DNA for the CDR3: TGTGCCAGCAGCCAAGGGGGGGGGAATTCACCCCTCCACTTT. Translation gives CASSQGGGNSPLHF.

The CDR3 nucleotides are TGTGCCAGCAGCTTAGACAGGGGAGGCAATGAGCAGTTCTTC. This gives the protein CASSLDRGGNEQFF. The chain uses TRBV7-2 and TRBJ2-1; D is possibly TRBD1 (7 bases). There are 14 residues in the CDR3. V was shortened by 1 base and J by 6 bases, with 10 bases between the two germline ends. Germline CDR1 is SGHTA and CDR2 is FQGNSA.

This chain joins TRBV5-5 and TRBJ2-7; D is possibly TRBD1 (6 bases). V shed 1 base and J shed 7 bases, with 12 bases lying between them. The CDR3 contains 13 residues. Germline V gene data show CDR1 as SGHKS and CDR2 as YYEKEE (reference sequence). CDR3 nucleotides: TGTGCCAGCAGCTTGCAAGGGGGTCCTGAGCAGTACGTC. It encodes CASSLQGGPEQYV.

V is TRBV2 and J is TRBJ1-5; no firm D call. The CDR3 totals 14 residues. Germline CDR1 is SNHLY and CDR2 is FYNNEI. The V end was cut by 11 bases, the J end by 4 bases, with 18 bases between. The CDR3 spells CASGRAAENQPQHF. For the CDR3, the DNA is TGTGCCTCGGGGAGGGCAGCCGAAAATCAGCCCCAGCATTTT.

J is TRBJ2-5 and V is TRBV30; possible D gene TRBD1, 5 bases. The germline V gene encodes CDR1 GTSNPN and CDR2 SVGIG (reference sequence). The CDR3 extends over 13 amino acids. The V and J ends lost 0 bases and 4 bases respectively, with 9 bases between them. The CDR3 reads CAWSVLGLETQYF. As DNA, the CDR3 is TGTGCCTGGAGTGTACTGGGGCTAGAGACCCAGTACTTC.

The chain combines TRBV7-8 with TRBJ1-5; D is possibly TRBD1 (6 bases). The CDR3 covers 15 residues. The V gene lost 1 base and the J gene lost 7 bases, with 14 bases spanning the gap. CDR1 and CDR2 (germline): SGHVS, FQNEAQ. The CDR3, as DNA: TGTGCCAGCAGCTTAGGGCGGCAGGGGTTACAGCCCCAGCATTTT. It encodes CASSLGRQGLQPQHF.

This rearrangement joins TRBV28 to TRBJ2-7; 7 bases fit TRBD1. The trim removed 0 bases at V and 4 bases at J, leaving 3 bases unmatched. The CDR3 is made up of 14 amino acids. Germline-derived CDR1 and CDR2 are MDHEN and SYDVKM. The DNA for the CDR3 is TGTGCCAGCAGTTTATGGACAGGGCAGTACGAGCAGTACTTC. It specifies CASSLWTGQYEQYF.

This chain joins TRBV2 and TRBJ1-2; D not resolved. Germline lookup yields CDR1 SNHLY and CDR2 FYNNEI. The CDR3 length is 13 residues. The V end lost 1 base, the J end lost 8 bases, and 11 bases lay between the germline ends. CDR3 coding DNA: TGTGCCAGCAGTGAAGTCAGGTCATCCGGCTACACCTTC. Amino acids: CASSEVRSSGYTF. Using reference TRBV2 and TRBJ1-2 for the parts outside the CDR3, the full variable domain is EPEVTQTPSHQVTQMGQEVILRCVPISNHLYFYWYRQILGQKVEFLVSFYNNEISEKSEIFDDQFSVERPDGSNFTLKIRSTKLEDSAMYFCASSEVRSSGYTFGSGTRLTVV.

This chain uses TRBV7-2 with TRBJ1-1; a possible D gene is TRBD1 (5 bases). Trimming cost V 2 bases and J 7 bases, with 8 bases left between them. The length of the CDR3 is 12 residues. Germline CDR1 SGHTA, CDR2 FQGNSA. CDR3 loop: CASSLWGVEAFF. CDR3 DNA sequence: TGTGCCAGCAGCTTATGGGGGGTTGAAGCTTTCTTT.

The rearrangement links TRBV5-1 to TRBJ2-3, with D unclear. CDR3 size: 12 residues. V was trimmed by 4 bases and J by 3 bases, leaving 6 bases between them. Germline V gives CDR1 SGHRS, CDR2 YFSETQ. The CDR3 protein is CASSPRTDTQYF. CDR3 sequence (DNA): TGCGCCAGCAGCCCCCGGACAGATACGCAGTATTTT.

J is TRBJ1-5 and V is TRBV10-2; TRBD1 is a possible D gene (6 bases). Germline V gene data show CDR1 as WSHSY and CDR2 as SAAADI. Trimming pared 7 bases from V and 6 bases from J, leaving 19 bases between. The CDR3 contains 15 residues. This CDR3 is CASTRDTKLPQPQHF. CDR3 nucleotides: TGCGCCAGCACTCGGGACACCAAACTTCCTCAGCCCCAGCATTTT.

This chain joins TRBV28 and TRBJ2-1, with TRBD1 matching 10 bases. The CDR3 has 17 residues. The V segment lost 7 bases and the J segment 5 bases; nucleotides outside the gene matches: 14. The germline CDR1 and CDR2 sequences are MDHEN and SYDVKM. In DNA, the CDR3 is TGTGCCAGCACCGATAGTGCGGGACAGGGGTGGGACAATGAGCAGTTCTTC. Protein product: CASTDSAGQGWDNEQFF.

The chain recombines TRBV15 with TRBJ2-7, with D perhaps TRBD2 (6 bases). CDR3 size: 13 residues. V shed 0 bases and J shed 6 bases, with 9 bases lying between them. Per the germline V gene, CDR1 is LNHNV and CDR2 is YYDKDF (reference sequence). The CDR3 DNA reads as TGTGCCACCAGCAGAGATCTCGGGGGCGAGCAGTACGTC. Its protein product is CATSRDLGGEQYV.

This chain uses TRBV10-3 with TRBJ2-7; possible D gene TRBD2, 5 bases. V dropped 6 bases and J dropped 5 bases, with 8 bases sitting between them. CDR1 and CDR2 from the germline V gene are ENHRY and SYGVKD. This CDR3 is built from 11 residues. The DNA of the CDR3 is TGTGCCATCAGCGGACTGGACGAGCAGTACTTC. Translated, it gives CAISGLDEQYF.

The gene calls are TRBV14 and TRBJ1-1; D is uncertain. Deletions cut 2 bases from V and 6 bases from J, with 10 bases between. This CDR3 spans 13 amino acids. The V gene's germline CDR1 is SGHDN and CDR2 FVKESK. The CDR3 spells CASSQYLLSEAFF. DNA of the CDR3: TGTGCCAGCAGCCAATATCTCCTCTCTGAAGCTTTCTTT.

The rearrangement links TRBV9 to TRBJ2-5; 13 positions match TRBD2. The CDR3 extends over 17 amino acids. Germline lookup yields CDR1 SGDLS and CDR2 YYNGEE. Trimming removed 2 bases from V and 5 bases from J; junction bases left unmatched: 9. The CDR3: CASSVGSTSGGFETQYF. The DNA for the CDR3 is TGTGCCAGCAGCGTGGGATCGACTAGCGGGGGGTTTGAGACCCAGTACTTC. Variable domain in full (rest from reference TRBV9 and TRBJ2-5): DSGVTQTPKHLITATGQRVTLRCSPRSGDLSVYWYQQSLDQGLQFLIQYYNGEERAKGNILERFSAQQFPDLHSELNLSSLELGDSALYFCASSVGSTSGGFETQYFGPGTRLLVL.